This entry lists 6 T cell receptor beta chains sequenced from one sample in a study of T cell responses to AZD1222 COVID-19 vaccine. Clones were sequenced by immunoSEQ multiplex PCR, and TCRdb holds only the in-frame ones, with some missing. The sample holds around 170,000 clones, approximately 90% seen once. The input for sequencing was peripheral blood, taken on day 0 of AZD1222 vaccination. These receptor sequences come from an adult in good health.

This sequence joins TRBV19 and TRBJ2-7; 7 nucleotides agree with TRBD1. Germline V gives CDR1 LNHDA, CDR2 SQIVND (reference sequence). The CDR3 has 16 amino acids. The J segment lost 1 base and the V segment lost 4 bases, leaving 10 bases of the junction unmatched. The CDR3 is CASSRAVRTGSYEQYF. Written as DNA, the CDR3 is TGTGCCAGTAGTAGGGCTGTGAGGACAGGTTCCTACGAGCAGTACTTC. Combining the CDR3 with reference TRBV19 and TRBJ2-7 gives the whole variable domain DGGITQSPKYLFRKEGQNVTLSCEQNLNHDAMYWYRQDPGQGLRLIYYSQIVNDFQKGDIAEGYSVSREKKESFPLTVTSAQKNPTAFYLCASSRAVRTGSYEQYFGPGTRLTVT.

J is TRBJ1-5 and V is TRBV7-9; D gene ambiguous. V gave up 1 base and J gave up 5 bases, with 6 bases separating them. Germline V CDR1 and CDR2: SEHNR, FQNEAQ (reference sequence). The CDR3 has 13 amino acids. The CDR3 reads CASSLDGYQPQHF. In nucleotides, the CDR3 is TGTGCCAGCAGCTTAGACGGCTATCAGCCCCAGCATTTT.

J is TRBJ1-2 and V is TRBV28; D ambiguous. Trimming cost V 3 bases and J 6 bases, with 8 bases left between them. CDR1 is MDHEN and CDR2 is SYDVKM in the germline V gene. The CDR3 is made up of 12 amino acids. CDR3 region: CASSLDGHGYTF. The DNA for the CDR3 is TGTGCCAGCAGTTTGGACGGTCATGGCTACACCTTC.

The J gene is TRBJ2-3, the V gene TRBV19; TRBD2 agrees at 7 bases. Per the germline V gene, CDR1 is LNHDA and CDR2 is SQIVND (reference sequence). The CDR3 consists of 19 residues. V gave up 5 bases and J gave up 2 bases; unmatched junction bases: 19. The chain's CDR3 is CASSPGTKGRKVFTDTQYF. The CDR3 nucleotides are TGTGCCAGTAGTCCCGGGACTAAGGGGCGCAAGGTCTTCACAGATACGCAGTATTTT.

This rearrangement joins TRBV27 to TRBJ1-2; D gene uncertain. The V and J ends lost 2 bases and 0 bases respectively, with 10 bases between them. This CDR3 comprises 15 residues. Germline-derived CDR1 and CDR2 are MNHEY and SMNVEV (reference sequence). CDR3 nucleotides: TGTGCCAGCAGTTTAGAAGGCTTTGCTAACTATGGCTACACCTTC. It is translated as CASSLEGFANYGYTF.

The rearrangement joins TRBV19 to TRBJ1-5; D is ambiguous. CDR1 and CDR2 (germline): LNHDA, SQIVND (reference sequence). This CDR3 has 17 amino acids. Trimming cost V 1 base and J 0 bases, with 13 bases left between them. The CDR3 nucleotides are TGTGCCAGTAGTATAGTGCCCGGACCGAGTAGCAATCAGCCCCAGCATTTT. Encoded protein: CASSIVPGPSSNQPQHF.